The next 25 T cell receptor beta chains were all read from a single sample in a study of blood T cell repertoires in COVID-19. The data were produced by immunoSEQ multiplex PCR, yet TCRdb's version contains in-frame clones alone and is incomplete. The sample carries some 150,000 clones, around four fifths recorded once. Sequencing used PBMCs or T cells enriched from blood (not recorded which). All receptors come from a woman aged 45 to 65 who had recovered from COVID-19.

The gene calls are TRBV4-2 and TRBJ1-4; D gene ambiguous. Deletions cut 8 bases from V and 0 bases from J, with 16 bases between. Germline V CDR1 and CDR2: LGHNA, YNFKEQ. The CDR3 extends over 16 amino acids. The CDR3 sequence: CASFPVDGATNEKLFF. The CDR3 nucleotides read TGTGCCAGCTTTCCCGTAGACGGGGCAACTAATGAAAAACTGTTTTTT.

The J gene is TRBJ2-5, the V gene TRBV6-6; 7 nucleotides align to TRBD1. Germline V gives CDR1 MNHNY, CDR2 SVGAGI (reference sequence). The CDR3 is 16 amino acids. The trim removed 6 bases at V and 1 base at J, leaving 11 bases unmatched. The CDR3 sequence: CASRDGGQAGQETQYF. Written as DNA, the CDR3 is TGTGCCAGCAGAGACGGAGGACAGGCAGGCCAAGAGACCCAGTACTTC.

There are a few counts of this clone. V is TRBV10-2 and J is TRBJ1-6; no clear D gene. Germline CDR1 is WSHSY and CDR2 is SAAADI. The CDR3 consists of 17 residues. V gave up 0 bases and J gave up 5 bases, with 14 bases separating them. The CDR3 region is CASSESTSRIDNSPLHF. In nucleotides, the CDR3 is TGCGCCAGCAGTGAGTCGACATCCCGGATCGATAATTCACCCCTCCACTTT.

CDR3 sequence: CASSLGQGWETQYF. The CDR3 DNA sequence: TGTGCCAGCAGCCTCGGACAGGGGTGGGAGACCCAGTACTTC. This chain connects TRBV7-9 to TRBJ2-5, with 9 bases that match TRBD1. This CDR3 region has 14 residues. The V segment lost 5 bases and the J segment 5 bases; nucleotides outside the gene matches: 6. Germline assignment: CDR1 SEHNR and CDR2 FQNEAQ (reference sequence). The whole variable domain, remainder taken from reference TRBV7-9 and TRBJ2-5, is DTGVSQNPRHKITKRGQNVTFRCDPISEHNRLYWYRQTLGQGPEFLTYFQNEAQLEKSRLLSDRFSAERPKGSFSTLEIQRTEQGDSAMYLCASSLGQGWETQYFGPGTRLLVL.

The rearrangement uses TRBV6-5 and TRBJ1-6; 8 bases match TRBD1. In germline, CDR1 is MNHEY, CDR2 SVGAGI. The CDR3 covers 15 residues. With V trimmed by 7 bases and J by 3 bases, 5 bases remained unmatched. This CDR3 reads CASNPGGLYNSPLHF. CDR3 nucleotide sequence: TGTGCCAGCAACCCAGGGGGCCTCTATAATTCACCCCTCCACTTT.

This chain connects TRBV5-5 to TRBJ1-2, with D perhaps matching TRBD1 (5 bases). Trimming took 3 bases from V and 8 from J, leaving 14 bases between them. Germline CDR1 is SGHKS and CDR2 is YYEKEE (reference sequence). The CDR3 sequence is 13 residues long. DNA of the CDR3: TGTGCCAGCAGCTCAGCAGGGAAAGTAGGCTACACCTTC. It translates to CASSSAGKVGYTF.

The CDR3 region is CASSPSGSGSPLHF. The CDR3 nucleotides read TGTGCCAGCAGCCCTTCTGGGAGTGGCTCACCCCTCCACTTT. This chain links TRBV9 with TRBJ1-6; no clear D gene. The CDR3 runs 14 residues. Germline V gene sequence: CDR1 SGDLS, CDR2 YYNGEE. Trimming took off 4 bases at V and 10 bases at J, with 15 bases between the two ends.

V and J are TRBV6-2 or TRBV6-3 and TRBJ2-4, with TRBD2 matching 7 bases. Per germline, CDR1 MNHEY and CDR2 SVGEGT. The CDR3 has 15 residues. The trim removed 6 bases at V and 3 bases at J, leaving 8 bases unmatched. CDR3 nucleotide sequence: TGTGCCAGCAGCTTTGTGGGGGACTACAAAAACATTCAGTACTTC. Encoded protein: CASSFVGDYKNIQYF.

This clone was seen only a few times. The CDR3 is CASSLGPQVGTEAFF. In DNA form, the CDR3 reads TGCGCCAGCAGCTTGGGACCTCAGGTCGGCACTGAAGCTTTCTTT. The chain employs TRBV5-1 and TRBJ1-1, with D uncertain. V dropped 0 bases and J dropped 4 bases, with 13 bases sitting between them. The CDR3 runs to 15 residues. Germline CDR1 is SGHRS and CDR2 is YFSETQ.

The CDR3 region has the DNA TGTGCCAGCAGCTTAGTATATAGGGGACAAAAAAACGAGCAGTACTTC. It specifies CASSLVYRGQKNEQYF. The J gene is TRBJ2-7, the V gene TRBV7-9, with D possibly TRBD1 on 6 matching bases. Germline V lookup: CDR1 SEHNR, CDR2 FQNEAQ (reference sequence). The CDR3 runs 16 residues. V lost 1 base to trimming and J lost 5 bases, with 18 bases between them. The full variable domain, in which reference TRBV7-9 and TRBJ2-7 provide the parts outside the CDR3, is DTGVSQNPRHKITKRGQNVTFRCDPISEHNRLYWYRQTLGQGPEFLTYFQNEAQLEKSRLLSDRFSAERPKGSFSTLEIQRTEQGDSAMYLCASSLVYRGQKNEQYFGPGTRLTVT.

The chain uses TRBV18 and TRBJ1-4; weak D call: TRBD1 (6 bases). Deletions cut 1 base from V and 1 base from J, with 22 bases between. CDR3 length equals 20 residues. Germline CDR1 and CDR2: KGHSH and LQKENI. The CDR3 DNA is TGTGCCAGCTCACCACTTAAAGGATTGGGACACATGGGAACTAATGAAAAACTGTTTTTT. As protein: CASSPLKGLGHMGTNEKLFF.

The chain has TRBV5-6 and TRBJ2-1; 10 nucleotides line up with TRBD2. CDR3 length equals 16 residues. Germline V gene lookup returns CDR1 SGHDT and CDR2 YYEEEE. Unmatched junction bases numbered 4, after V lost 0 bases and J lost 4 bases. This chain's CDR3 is CASSLVLAGPYNEQFF. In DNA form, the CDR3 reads TGTGCCAGCAGCTTGGTACTAGCGGGGCCTTACAATGAGCAGTTCTTC.

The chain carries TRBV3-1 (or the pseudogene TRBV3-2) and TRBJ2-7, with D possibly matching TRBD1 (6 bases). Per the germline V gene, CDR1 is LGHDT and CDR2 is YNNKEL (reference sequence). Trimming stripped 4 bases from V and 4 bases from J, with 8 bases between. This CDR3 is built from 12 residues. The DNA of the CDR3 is TGTGCCAGCAGCCCCGACAGGTACGAGCAGTACTTC. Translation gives CASSPDRYEQYF.

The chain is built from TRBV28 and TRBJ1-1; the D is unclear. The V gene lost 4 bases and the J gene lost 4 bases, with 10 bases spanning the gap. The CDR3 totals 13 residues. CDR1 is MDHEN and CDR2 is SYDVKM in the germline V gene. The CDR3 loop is CASSSGAVTEAFF. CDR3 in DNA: TGTGCCAGCAGTTCCGGCGCGGTCACTGAAGCTTTCTTT.

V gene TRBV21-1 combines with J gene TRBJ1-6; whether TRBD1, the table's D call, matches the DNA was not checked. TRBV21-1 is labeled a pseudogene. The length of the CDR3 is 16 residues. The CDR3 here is CASSPKATGVNSPLHF. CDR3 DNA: TGTGCCAGCAGCCCTAAGGCGACAGGGGTAAATTCACCCCTCCACTTT.

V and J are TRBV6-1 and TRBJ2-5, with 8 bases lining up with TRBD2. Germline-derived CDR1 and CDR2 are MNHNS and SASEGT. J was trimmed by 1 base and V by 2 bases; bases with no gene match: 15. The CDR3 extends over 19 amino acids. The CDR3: CASSELVAGTGGRQETQYF. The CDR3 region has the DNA TGTGCCAGCAGTGAACTTGTCGCCGGAACGGGGGGGCGCCAAGAGACCCAGTACTTC.

CDR3 residues: CASSGPRQGSAMNTEAFF. The DNA of the CDR3 is TGTGCCAGCTCTGGCCCTAGACAGGGTTCCGCTATGAACACTGAAGCTTTCTTT. The chain carries TRBV18 and TRBJ1-1; the match to TRBD1 covers 7 bases. CDR1 and CDR2 (germline): KGHSH, LQKENI. The CDR3 is 18 amino acids. The V and J ends lost 6 bases and 0 bases, in that order; junction bases with no gene match: 16.

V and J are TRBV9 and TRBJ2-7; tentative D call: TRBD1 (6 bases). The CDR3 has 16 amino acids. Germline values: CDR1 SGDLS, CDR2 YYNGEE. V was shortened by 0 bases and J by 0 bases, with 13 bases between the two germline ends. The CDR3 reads CASSVGGDRSSYEQYV. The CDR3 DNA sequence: TGTGCCAGCAGCGTAGGTGGAGACAGGAGCTCCTACGAGCAGTACGTC.

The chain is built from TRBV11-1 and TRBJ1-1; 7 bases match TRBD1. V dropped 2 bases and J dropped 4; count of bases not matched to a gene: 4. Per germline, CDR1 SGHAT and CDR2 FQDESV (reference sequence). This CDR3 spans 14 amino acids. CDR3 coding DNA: TGTGCCAGCAGCTTAATAGGGGGCGGCACTGAAGCTTTCTTT. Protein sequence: CASSLIGGGTEAFF.

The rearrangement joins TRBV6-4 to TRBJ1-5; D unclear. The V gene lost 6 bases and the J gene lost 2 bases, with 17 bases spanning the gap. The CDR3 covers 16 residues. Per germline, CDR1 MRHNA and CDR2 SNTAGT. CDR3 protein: CASRHGEGWGNQPQHF. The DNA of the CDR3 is TGTGCCAGCAGGCACGGGGAAGGTTGGGGCAATCAGCCCCAGCATTTT.

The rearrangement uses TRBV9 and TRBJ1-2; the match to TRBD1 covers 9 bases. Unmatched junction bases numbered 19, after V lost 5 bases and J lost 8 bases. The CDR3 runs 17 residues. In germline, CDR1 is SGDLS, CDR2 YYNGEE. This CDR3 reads CASRATGGAVGVKGYTF. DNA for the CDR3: TGTGCCAGCAGGGCTACAGGGGGCGCGGTCGGAGTTAAGGGCTACACCTTC.

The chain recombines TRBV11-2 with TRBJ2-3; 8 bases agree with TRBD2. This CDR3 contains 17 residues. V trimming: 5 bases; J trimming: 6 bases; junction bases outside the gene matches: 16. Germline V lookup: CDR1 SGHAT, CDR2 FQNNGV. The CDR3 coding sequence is TGTGCCAGCAGCGCCGTGGAACGGGGGGGCTCGTGGGATACGCAGTATTTT. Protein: CASSAVERGGSWDTQYF.

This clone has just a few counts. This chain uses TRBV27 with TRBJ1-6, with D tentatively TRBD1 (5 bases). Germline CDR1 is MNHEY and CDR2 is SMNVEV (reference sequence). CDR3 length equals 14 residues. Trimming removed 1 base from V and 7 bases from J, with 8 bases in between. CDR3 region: CASSLFGGNSPLHF. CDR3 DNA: TGTGCCAGCAGTTTATTTGGGGGGAATTCACCCCTCCACTTT.

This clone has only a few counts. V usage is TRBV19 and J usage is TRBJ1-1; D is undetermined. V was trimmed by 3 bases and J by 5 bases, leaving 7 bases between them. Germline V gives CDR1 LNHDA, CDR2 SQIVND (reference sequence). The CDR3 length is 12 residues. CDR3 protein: CASSIGRTEAFF. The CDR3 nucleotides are TGTGCCAGTAGTATCGGGAGGACTGAAGCTTTCTTT.

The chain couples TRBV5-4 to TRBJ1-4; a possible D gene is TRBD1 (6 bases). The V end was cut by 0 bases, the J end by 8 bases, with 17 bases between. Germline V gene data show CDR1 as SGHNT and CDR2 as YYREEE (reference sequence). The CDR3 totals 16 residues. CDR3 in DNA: TGTGCCAGCAGCTTGGGCGGGGGCAGCGCATACGAAAAACTGTTTTTT. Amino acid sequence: CASSLGGGSAYEKLFF.